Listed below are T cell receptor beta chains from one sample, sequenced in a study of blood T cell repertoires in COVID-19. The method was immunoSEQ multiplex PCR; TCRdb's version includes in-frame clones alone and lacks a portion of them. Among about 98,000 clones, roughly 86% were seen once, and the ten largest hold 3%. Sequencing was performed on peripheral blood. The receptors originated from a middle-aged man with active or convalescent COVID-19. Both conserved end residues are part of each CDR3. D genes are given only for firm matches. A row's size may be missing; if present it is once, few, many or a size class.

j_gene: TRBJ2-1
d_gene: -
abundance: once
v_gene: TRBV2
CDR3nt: TGTGCCAGCCTTTCCCCCTCCTACAATGAGCAGTTCTTC
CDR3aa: CASLSPSYNEQFF

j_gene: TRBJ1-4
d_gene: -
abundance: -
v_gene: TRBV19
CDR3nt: TGTGCCAGTAGTTGGCAGGGGAATGAAAAACTGTTTTTT
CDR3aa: CASSWQGNEKLFF

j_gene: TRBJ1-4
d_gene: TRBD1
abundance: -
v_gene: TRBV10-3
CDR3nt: TGTGCCATCAGTGAGGAGAAGGGGGCCGCTAATGAAAAACTGTTTTTT
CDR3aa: CAISEEKGAANEKLFF

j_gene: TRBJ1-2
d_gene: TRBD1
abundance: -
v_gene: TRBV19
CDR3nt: TGTGCCAGTAGTTCCGGACAGGGAATGGATGGCTACACCTTC
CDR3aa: CASSSGQGMDGYTF

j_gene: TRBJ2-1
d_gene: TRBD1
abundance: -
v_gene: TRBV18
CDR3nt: TGTGCCAGCTCACCGGGGACAGGGGTTTTCAATGAGCAGTTCTTC
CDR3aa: CASSPGTGVFNEQFF

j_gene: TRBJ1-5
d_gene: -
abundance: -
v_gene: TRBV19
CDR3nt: TGTGCCAGTAGTATAGTCCTATCCAGCAATCAGCCCCAGCATTTT
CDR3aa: CASSIVLSSNQPQHF

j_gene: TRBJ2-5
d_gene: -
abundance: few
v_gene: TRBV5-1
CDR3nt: TGCGCCAGCAGCTCGGGACACGGGGATGAGACCCAGTACTTC
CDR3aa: CASSSGHGDETQYF

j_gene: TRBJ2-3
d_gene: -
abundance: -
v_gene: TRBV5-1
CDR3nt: TGCGCCAGCAGCCCGGACAACTCTCCAGATACGCAGTATTTT
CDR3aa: CASSPDNSPDTQYF

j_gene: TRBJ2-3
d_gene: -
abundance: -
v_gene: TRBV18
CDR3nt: TGTGCCAGCTCACCAATGGGGGCCACAGATACGCAGTATTTT
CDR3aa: CASSPMGATDTQYF

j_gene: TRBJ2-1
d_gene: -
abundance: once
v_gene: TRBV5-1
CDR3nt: TGCGCCAGCAGCTTAGGAGGGGACTACAATGAGCAGTTCTTC
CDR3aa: CASSLGGDYNEQFF

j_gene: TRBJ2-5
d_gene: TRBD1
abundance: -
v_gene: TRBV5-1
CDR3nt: TGCGCCAGCAGCTTGGCGGACAGGGATCAGGAGACCCAGTACTTC
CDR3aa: CASSLADRDQETQYF

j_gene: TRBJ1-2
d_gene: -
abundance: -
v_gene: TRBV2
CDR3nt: TGTGCCAGCAGTGTTATTCACTCCCTATCCTATGGCTACACCTTC
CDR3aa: CASSVIHSLSYGYTF

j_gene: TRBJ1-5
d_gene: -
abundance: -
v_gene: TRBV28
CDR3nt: TGTGCCAGCAGTTTAGGAGATTTAAGCAATCAGCCCCAGCATTTT
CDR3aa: CASSLGDLSNQPQHF

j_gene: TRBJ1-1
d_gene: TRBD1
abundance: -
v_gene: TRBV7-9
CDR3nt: TGTGCCAGCAGCCCGGGACAGGTGAACACTGAAGCTTTCTTT
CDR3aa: CASSPGQVNTEAFF

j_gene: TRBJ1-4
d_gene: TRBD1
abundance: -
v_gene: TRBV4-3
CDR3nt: TGCGCCAGCAGCCGCGACAGTGGGACAGGGGGCGAAAAACTGTTTTTT
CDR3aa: CASSRDSGTGGEKLFF

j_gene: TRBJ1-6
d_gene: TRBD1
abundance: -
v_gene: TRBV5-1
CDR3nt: TGCGCCAGCAATCAGGGACAGGGTTCCTCACCCCTCCACTTT
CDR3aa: CASNQGQGSSPLHF

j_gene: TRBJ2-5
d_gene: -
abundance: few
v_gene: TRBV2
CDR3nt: TGTGCCAGCAGGGACACTGGAGAGACCCAGTACTTC
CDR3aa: CASRDTGETQYF

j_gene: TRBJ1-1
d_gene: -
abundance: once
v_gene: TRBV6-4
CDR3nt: TGTGCCAGCAGTGTACAACAGGGCGGTGAAGCTTTCTTT
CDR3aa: CASSVQQGGEAFF

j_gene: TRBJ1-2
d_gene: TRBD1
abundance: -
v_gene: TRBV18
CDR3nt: TGTGCCAGCTCACCGGACAGGGTTTGGGGCTACACCTTC
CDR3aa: CASSPDRVWGYTF

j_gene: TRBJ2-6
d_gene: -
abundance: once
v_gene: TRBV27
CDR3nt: TGTGCCAGCAGTTTCCTACAGGGCTCCCTCTCTGGGGCCAACGTCCTGACTTTC
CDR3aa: CASSFLQGSLSGANVLTF

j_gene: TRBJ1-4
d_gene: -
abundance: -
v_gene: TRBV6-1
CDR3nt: TGTGCCAGCAGTGAAGGGGGAGGGGGGAAAAAACTGTTTTTT
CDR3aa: CASSEGGGGKKLFF

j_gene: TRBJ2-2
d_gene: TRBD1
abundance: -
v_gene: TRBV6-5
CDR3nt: TGTGCCGGTAAACCGAGGGGGCTGGACACCGGGGAGCTGTTTTTT
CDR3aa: CAGKPRGLDTGELFF

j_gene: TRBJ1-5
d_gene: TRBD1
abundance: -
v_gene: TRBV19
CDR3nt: TGTGCCAGTAGTGGGGACAGGGATCAGCCCCAGCATTTT
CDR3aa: CASSGDRDQPQHF

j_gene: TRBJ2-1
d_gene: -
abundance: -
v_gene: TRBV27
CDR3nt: TGTGCCAGCAGTTTAGGATCCGGGGATGAGCAGTTCTTC
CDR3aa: CASSLGSGDEQFF

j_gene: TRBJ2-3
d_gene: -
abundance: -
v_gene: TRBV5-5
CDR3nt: TGTGCCAGCAGCGCTACCAGGGGGGCCACAGATACGCAGTATTTT
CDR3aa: CASSATRGATDTQYF

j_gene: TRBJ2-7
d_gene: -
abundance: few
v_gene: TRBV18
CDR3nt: TGTGCCAGCTCACCACCAGGCAGGGGCTCCTCCTACGAGCAGTACTTC
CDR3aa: CASSPPGRGSSYEQYF

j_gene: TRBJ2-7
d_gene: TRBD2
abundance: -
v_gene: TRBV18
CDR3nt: TGTGCCAGCTCACCACTCACTAGCGGGGGTTCCTACGAGCAGTACTTC
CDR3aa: CASSPLTSGGSYEQYF

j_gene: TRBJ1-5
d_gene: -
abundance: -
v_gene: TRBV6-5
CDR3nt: TGTGCCAGCAGTCCGGGTGGAGGGAATGGGCAGCCCCAGCATTTT
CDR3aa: CASSPGGGNGQPQHF

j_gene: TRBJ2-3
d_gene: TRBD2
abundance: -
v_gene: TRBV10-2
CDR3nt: TGCGCCAGCAGAGAACTAGCGGGGGGACTGTCTAGCACAGATACGCAGTATTTT
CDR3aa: CASRELAGGLSSTDTQYF

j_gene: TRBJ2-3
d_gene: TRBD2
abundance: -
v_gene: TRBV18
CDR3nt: TGTGCCAGCTCACCACCACGCGGGGGGGCAGATACGCAGTATTTT
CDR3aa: CASSPPRGGADTQYF

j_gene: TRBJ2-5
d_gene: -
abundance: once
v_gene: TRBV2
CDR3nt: TGTGCCAGCAGTGAATTTATGGGGGGGCTCCAAGAGACCCAGTACTTC
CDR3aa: CASSEFMGGLQETQYF

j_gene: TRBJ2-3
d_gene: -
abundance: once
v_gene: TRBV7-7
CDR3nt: TGTGCCAGCAGCTTGGGGCGGGGCGCAAGCACAGATACGCAGTATTTT
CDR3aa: CASSLGRGASTDTQYF

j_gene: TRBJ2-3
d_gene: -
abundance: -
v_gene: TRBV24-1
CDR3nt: TGTGCCACCAGTGATTCCCTTTGGTCGGGAGGCACAGATACGCAGTATTTT
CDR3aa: CATSDSLWSGGTDTQYF

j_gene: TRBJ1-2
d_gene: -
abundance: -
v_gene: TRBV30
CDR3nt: TGTGCCTGGAGTCCTCGGTTGGGCGGCTACACCTTC
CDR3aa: CAWSPRLGGYTF

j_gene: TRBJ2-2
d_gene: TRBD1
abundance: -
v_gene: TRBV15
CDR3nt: TGTGCCACCAGCAGAGTGAGGACAGGGGCGGGCGGGGAGCTGTTTTTT
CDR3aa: CATSRVRTGAGGELFF

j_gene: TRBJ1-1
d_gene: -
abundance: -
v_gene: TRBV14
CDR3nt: TGTGCCAGCAGCCAAGTCGGGGAAGCTGAAGCTTTCTTT
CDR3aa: CASSQVGEAEAFF

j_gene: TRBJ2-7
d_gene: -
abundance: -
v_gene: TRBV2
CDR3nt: TGTGCCAGCAGTGAACGCCAGGCTGATTACGAGCAGTACTTC
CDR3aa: CASSERQADYEQYF

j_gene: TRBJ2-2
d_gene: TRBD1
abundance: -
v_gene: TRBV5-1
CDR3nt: TGCGCCAGCAGCTGGGGGACAGGGGGAACGGTAACCGGGGAGCTGTTTTTT
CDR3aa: CASSWGTGGTVTGELFF

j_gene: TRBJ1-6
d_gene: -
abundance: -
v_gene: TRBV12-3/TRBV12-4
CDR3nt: TGTGCCAGCAGGTGGACAACGAATTCACCCCTCCACTTT
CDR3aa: CASRWTTNSPLHF

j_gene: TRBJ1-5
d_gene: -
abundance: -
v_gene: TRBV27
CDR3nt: TGTGCCAGCAGTAAACAGGGTACTGGCAATCAGCCCCAGCATTTT
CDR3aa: CASSKQGTGNQPQHF

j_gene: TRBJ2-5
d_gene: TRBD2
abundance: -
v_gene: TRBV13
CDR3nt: TGTGCCAGCAGCGGGGGGGGTTTAGCGGTCCCTCAAGAGACCCAGTACTTC
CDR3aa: CASSGGGLAVPQETQYF

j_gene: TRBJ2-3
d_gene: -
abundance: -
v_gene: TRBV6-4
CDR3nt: TGTGCCAGCAGTGACCCTAGCACCCGAACGCAGTATTTT
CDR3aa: CASSDPSTRTQYF

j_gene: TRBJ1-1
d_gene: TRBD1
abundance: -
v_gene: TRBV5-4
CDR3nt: TGTGCCAGCAGCCGGACAGGATCGCAGAACACTGAAGCTTTCTTT
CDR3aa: CASSRTGSQNTEAFF

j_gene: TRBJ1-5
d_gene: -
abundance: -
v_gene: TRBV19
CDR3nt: TGTGCCAGTAGTAGTGAATTAGGGGCCCAGCATTTT
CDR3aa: CASSSELGAQHF

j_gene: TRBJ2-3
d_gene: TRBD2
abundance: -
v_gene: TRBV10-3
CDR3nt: TGTGCCATCAGTGGGCACCTACTAGCGGGGAAGACAGATACGCAGTATTTT
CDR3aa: CAISGHLLAGKTDTQYF

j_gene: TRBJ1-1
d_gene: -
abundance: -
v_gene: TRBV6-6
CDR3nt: TGTGCCAGCAGTAAGCCGACAGGCGAGGCTTTCTTT
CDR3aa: CASSKPTGEAFF

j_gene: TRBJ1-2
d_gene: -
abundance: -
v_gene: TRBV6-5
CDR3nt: TGTGCCAGCAGAAACAGTTATGGCTACACCTTC
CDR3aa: CASRNSYGYTF

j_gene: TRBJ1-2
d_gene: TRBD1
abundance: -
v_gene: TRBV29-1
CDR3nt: TGCAGCGCCTCGCACCGGGACAGGGTAGAGGGCTACACCTTC
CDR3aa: CSASHRDRVEGYTF

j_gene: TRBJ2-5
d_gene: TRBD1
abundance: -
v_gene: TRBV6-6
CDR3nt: TGTGCCAGCAGGGGGAGCGGACAGGGGTTGGAGACCCAGTACTTC
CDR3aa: CASRGSGQGLETQYF

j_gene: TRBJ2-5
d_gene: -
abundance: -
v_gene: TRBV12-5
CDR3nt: TGTGCTAGTGGTTTGGTAAGCGGTAGCGCCACCCCCGAGACCCAGTACTTC
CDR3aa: CASGLVSGSATPETQYF